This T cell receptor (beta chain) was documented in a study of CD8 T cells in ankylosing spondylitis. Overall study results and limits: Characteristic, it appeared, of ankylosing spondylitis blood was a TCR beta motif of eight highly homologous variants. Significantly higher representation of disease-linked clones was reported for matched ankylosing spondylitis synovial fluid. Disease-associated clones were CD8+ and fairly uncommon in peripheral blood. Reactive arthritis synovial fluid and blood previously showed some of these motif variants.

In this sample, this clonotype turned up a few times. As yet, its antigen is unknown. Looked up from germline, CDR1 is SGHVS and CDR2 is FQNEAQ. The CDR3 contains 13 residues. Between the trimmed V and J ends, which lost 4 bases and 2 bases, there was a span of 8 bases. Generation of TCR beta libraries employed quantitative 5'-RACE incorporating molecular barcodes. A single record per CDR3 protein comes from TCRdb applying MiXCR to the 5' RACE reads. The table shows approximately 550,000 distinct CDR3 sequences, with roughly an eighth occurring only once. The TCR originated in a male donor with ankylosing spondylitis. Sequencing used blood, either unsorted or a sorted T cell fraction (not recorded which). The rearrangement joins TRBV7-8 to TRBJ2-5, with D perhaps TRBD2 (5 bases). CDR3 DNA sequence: TGTGCCAGCAGCTCCCCGGGACAAGAGACCCAGTACTTC. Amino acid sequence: CASSSPGQETQYF. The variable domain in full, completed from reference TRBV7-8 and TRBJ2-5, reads GAGVSQSPRYKVAKRGQDVALRCDPISGHVSLFWYQQALGQGPEFLTYFQNEAQLDKSGLPSDRFFAERPEGSVSTLKIQRTQQEDSAVYLCASSSPGQETQYFGPGTRLLVL.